Listed below are T cell receptor beta chains from one sample, sequenced in a study of beta chain features in type 1 diabetes. TCRdb's table, derived via immunoSEQ multiplex PCR, lists solely in-frame clones and lacks some. The repertoire includes about 370,000 clones, 8.5% to 10% of them detected once, and about 0.63% sits in the top ten. Sequencing used central memory CD4+ T cells from blood. The receptors originated from a man aged 25-45 years with type 1 diabetes. The CDR3 runs from the conserved cysteine through the conserved F or W. The order of the fields is D gene, J gene, V gene, clone size, CDR3 protein, CDR3 DNA. A D gene is named only where the DNA matches it firmly. Size is stated for part of the rows, as once, few or many counts, or as a class when the clone is expanded.

D gene: -; J gene: TRBJ2-3; V gene: TRBV6-5; clone size: few; CDR3 protein: CAISVGWQATDTQYF; CDR3 DNA: TGTGCCATCAGTGTCGGCTGGCAGGCCACAGATACGCAGTATTTT
D gene: -; J gene: TRBJ1-1; V gene: TRBV28; clone size: -; CDR3 protein: CASTRQGVVTEAFF; CDR3 DNA: TGTGCCAGCACCCGCCAGGGTGTTGTCACTGAAGCTTTCTTT
D gene: -; J gene: TRBJ2-1; V gene: TRBV7-2; clone size: -; CDR3 protein: CASTRYGDEQFF; CDR3 DNA: TGTGCCAGCACCCGTTATGGGGATGAGCAGTTCTTC
D gene: TRBD2; J gene: TRBJ2-7; V gene: TRBV6-6; clone size: -; CDR3 protein: CASSLLFSGSYEQYF; CDR3 DNA: TGTGCCAGCAGTCTCCTCTTTAGCGGGTCCTACGAGCAGTACTTC
D gene: -; J gene: TRBJ2-7; V gene: TRBV7-2; clone size: -; CDR3 protein: CASSLGARYEQYF; CDR3 DNA: TGTGCCAGCAGCTTAGGGGCCAGATACGAGCAGTACTTC
D gene: TRBD1; J gene: TRBJ2-4; V gene: TRBV7-2; clone size: many; CDR3 protein: CASSLVGGGKNIQYF; CDR3 DNA: TGTGCCAGCAGCTTAGTAGGGGGCGGCAAAAACATTCAGTACTTC
D gene: -; J gene: TRBJ2-1; V gene: TRBV4-1; clone size: few; CDR3 protein: CASSQDPVREQFF; CDR3 DNA: TGCGCCAGCAGCCAAGATCCGGTGCGGGAGCAGTTCTTC
D gene: -; J gene: TRBJ1-2; V gene: TRBV4-3; clone size: -; CDR3 protein: CASSPDRSWGYTF; CDR3 DNA: TGCGCCAGCAGCCCCGACAGGTCGTGGGGCTACACCTTC
D gene: TRBD1; J gene: TRBJ2-1; V gene: TRBV7-2; clone size: few; CDR3 protein: CATRRDRGYNEQFF; CDR3 DNA: TGTGCCACTCGGAGGGACAGGGGCTACAATGAGCAGTTCTTC
D gene: -; J gene: TRBJ2-3; V gene: TRBV29-1; clone size: few; CDR3 protein: CSGEGQTTDTQYF; CDR3 DNA: TGCAGCGGTGAAGGACAAACCACAGATACGCAGTATTTT
D gene: -; J gene: TRBJ2-1; V gene: TRBV7-2; clone size: few; CDR3 protein: CASSLTRGDSQFF; CDR3 DNA: TGTGCCAGCAGTCTAACGAGGGGGGACAGTCAGTTCTTC
D gene: -; J gene: TRBJ1-3; V gene: TRBV4-1; clone size: -; CDR3 protein: CASSHGGNTIYF; CDR3 DNA: TGCGCCAGCAGCCATGGGGGAAACACCATATATTTT
D gene: TRBD2; J gene: TRBJ2-7; V gene: TRBV9; clone size: once; CDR3 protein: CASSMGLAGPQNSYEQYF; CDR3 DNA: TGTGCCAGCAGCATGGGACTAGCGGGACCCCAGAACTCCTACGAGCAGTACTTC